Listed below are T cell receptor beta chains from one sample, sequenced in a study of T cells after yellow fever vaccination. TCRdb used MiXCR to reprocess the 5' RACE reads, holding one entry per CDR3 protein. The sample records 300,000 to 400,000 distinct CDR3 sequences, roughly 9.4% being singletons. The sample was PBMCs, taken on the day of the first yellow fever vaccination. These TCRs come from a man aged 18 to 30 who received the YFV17D yellow fever vaccine. The CDR3 runs from the conserved cysteine through the conserved F or W. D genes are given only for firm matches. Clone size is given for some rows only: seen once, a few or many times, or a class if the clone is expanded.

clone_size,d_call,j_call,v_call,cdr3_nt,cdr3_aa
NA,NA,TRBJ2-5,TRBV7-6,TGTGCCAGCAGCTCCCCGGGGCAAGAGACCCAGTACTTC,CASSSPGQETQYF
many,NA,TRBJ1-5,TRBV7-4,TGTGCCAGCAGCTCCCTCGATAGCAATCAGCCCCAGCATTTT,CASSSLDSNQPQHF
few,NA,TRBJ2-2,TRBV12-3/TRBV12-4,TGTGCCAGCAGTTTAGAGGGGCCCGGGGAGCTGTTTTTT,CASSLEGPGELFF
few,NA,TRBJ2-1,TRBV12-3/TRBV12-4,TGTGCCAGCAGTCTCCTCCGGGACGTCCGTGAGCAGTTCTTC,CASSLLRDVREQFF
many,NA,TRBJ1-3,TRBV4-3,TGCGCCAGCAGTTCGACAAGGTCTGGAAACACCATATATTTT,CASSSTRSGNTIYF
many,NA,TRBJ2-5,TRBV12-3/TRBV12-4,TGTGCCAGCAGTTTCGGCTCATCCGAGACCCAGTACTTC,CASSFGSSETQYF
NA,NA,TRBJ2-5,TRBV7-9,TGTGCCAGCAGCCCAGGGGAATGGGAGACCCAGTACTTC,CASSPGEWETQYF
few,NA,TRBJ2-5,TRBV6-2/TRBV6-3,TGTGCCAGCAGTTTAATCGGTCGAGAGACCCAGTACTTC,CASSLIGRETQYF
few,NA,TRBJ1-5,TRBV19,TGTGCCAGTAGTATAGATCTTAGGCTGCCCCAGCATTTT,CASSIDLRLPQHF
few,NA,TRBJ2-1,TRBV5-1,TGCGCCAGCAGCCGTTTTGGGCAGGGAACCTACAATGAGCAGTTCTTC,CASSRFGQGTYNEQFF
few,TRBD1,TRBJ1-4,TRBV4-2,TGTGCCAGCAGCGAAGATACAGGGGTCGAAAAACTGTTTTTT,CASSEDTGVEKLFF
many,NA,TRBJ1-1,TRBV12-3/TRBV12-4,TGTGCCAGCAGAACCGGACTGTACACTGAAGCTTTCTTT,CASRTGLYTEAFF
NA,NA,TRBJ1-5,TRBV10-3,TGTGCCATCGGCGCCGCGGGAATGAATAGCAATCAGCCCCAGCATTTT,CAIGAAGMNSNQPQHF
NA,TRBD2,TRBJ2-7,TRBV2,TGTGCCAGCAACCCGGGACTAGCGGGGGGTAGTCGGCGCTTC,CASNPGLAGGSRRF
few,TRBD2,TRBJ2-3,TRBV4-2,TGTGCCAGCAGCCAAAGACTAGCGACAGATACGCAGTATTTT,CASSQRLATDTQYF
few,TRBD2,TRBJ2-1,TRBV4-2,TGTGCCAGCAGCCAAGAGTGGCTAGCGGGCCAAACAGGGCAGTTCTTC,CASSQEWLAGQTGQFF
many,NA,TRBJ2-3,TRBV7-3,TGTGCCAGCTCAGACCGCGGGGGCGGAACAGATACGCAGTATTTT,CASSDRGGGTDTQYF
NA,NA,TRBJ1-1,TRBV28,TGTGCCAGCAGTTTAGGGGGGGGAGAAACTGAAGCTTTCTTT,CASSLGGGETEAFF
NA,TRBD2,TRBJ2-1,TRBV27,TGTGCCAGCAGTTTAGTGACTAGCGGGGTACACTACAATGAGCAGTTCTTC,CASSLVTSGVHYNEQFF
few,NA,TRBJ2-7,TRBV2,TGTGCCAGCAGGGAAGGCTCCTCCTACGAGCAGTACTTC,CASREGSSYEQYF
few,TRBD1,TRBJ2-3,TRBV20-1,TGCAGTGCAATCGGGACAGGGGGTCTCGAAGGCACAGATACGCAGTATTTT,CSAIGTGGLEGTDTQYF
NA,NA,TRBJ2-5,TRBV29-1,TGCAGCGCTGGGAGGGACACACAAGAGACCCAGTACTTC,CSAGRDTQETQYF
many,NA,TRBJ1-1,TRBV19,TGTGCCAGTAAGTCGAATGAAGCTTTCTTT,CASKSNEAFF
many,TRBD1,TRBJ2-5,TRBV4-3,TGCGCCAGCAGCCAGGGACAGTACCAAGAGACCCAGTACTTC,CASSQGQYQETQYF
many,NA,TRBJ2-3,TRBV5-1,TGCGCCAGCACAATGGAGGGTCTCTTCACAGATACGCAGTATTTT,CASTMEGLFTDTQYF
NA,TRBD2,TRBJ2-3,TRBV6-2/TRBV6-3,TGTGCCAGCAGTCCAAGGGACCCACCGGGACTAGCGCTAACCACAGATACGCAGTATTTT,CASSPRDPPGLALTTDTQYF
few,NA,TRBJ1-2,TRBV6-1,TGTGCCAGCAGTGAACCTGGCAGGACCCCTAACTATGGCTACACCTTC,CASSEPGRTPNYGYTF
NA,TRBD1,TRBJ2-3,TRBV7-2,TGTGCCAGCAGCTTAGGTCCACAGGGGGCGCGCGGTACGCAGTATTTT,CASSLGPQGARGTQYF
once,NA,TRBJ1-1,TRBV7-9,TGTGCCAGCAGACCGAGCCCCCAGGGAGTGGACACTGAAGCTTTCTTT,CASRPSPQGVDTEAFF
NA,NA,TRBJ1-1,TRBV29-1,TGCAGCGTCAGAGGAACCTTCACTGAAGCTTTCTTT,CSVRGTFTEAFF
few,NA,TRBJ2-3,TRBV7-9,TGTGCCAGCAGCTCTCGGACTAACTCGAAAGATACGCAGTATTTT,CASSSRTNSKDTQYF
many,TRBD1,TRBJ2-1,TRBV7-3,TGTGCCAGCAGCTTTACCGGGACAGGGGAAAGGGGTGAGCAGTTCTTC,CASSFTGTGERGEQFF
few,TRBD1,TRBJ1-1,TRBV12-3/TRBV12-4,TGTGCCAGCAGTCGGACAGGAAGCATGAACACTGAAGCTTTCTTT,CASSRTGSMNTEAFF
few,TRBD1,TRBJ1-6,TRBV18,TGTGCCAGCTCACCAACGGGACAGCCGATGAATTCACCCCTCCACTTT,CASSPTGQPMNSPLHF
many,NA,TRBJ2-3,TRBV28,TGTGCCAGCAGTTGGGAGTATACGCAGTATTTT,CASSWEYTQYF
NA,NA,TRBJ2-4,TRBV6-2/TRBV6-3,TGTGCCAGCAGTTACCCGGAAAACATTCAGTACTTC,CASSYPENIQYF
NA,NA,TRBJ2-6,TRBV12-3/TRBV12-4,TGTGCCAGCAGTTCTCCCGTATCGCTCTCTGGGGCCAACGTCCTGACTTTC,CASSSPVSLSGANVLTF
NA,NA,TRBJ1-6,TRBV7-2,TGTGCCAGCAGCTTATATCCCGATTCACCCCTCCACTTT,CASSLYPDSPLHF
many,NA,TRBJ1-6,TRBV12-3/TRBV12-4,TGTGCCAGCGGGCTCGGGTGGATTTATTCACCCCTCCACTTT,CASGLGWIYSPLHF
few,NA,TRBJ2-6,TRBV6-1,TGTGCCAGCAGTGAAGCGGGACCGGGCTCTGGGGCCAACGTCCTGACTTTC,CASSEAGPGSGANVLTF
few,NA,TRBJ2-5,TRBV10-3,TGTGCCATCAGTGAGTCGTGGGGCCTGATGAGCCAAGAGACCCAGTACTTC,CAISESWGLMSQETQYF
few,NA,TRBJ2-1,TRBV6-5,TGTGCCAGCAGTTACTCGAATCGGAACAATGAGCAGTTCTTC,CASSYSNRNNEQFF
NA,TRBD2,TRBJ2-3,TRBV3-1,TGTGCCAGCAGCCAGGGACTAGCGGGGGGAGTTACGCAGTATTTT,CASSQGLAGGVTQYF
few,TRBD2,TRBJ2-5,TRBV20-1,TGCAGTGCTCCTGAGCGGGGGGGTGAAGAGACCCAGTACTTC,CSAPERGGEETQYF
many,TRBD2,TRBJ2-5,TRBV3-1,TGTGCCAGCAGCCAATATCGGGGCGGGGGGGCCCAGTACTTC,CASSQYRGGGAQYF
NA,TRBD1,TRBJ1-5,TRBV6-1,TGTGCCAGCAGGCAGGGGGAGTATCAGCCCCAGCATTTT,CASRQGEYQPQHF
few,TRBD1,TRBJ2-7,TRBV13,TGTGCCAGCAGCTTAGAAGGGGGCGTCGAGCAGTACTTC,CASSLEGGVEQYF
once,NA,TRBJ1-2,TRBV20-1,TGCAGTGCTAGATCCTCGCCCGTCTATGGCTACACCTTC,CSARSSPVYGYTF